A selection of T cell receptor beta chains follows, all from one sample in a study of preoperative IRX-2 immunotherapy in early breast cancer. Measured with immunoSEQ multiplex PCR; TCRdb has only the in-frame clones, and not every one. The sample has fewer than 30,000 clones; around 87% are singletons. This sample was taken from a patient treated with IRX-2 immunotherapy. The receptors come from a human donor with breast cancer. Each CDR3 is given with its conserved first and last residue. D genes are given only for firm matches.

j_gene: TRBJ2-7
v_gene: TRBV11-2
d_gene: TRBD1
CDR3aa: CASSLAGQADGQYF
CDR3nt: TGTGCCAGCAGCTTAGCTGGACAGGCGGATGGGCAGTACTTC

j_gene: TRBJ2-1
v_gene: TRBV7-2
d_gene: -
CDR3aa: CASSSQGYNEQFF
CDR3nt: TGTGCCAGCAGTTCACAGGGCTACAATGAGCAGTTCTTC

j_gene: TRBJ2-5
v_gene: TRBV7-9
d_gene: TRBD1
CDR3aa: CASSFGQGADRETQYF
CDR3nt: TGTGCCAGCAGCTTCGGTCAGGGGGCAGATCGAGAGACCCAGTACTTC

j_gene: TRBJ2-7
v_gene: TRBV29-1
d_gene: -
CDR3aa: CSVEWAGSSYEQYF
CDR3nt: TGCAGCGTTGAATGGGCCGGAAGCTCCTACGAGCAGTACTTC

j_gene: TRBJ2-2
v_gene: TRBV5-1
d_gene: -
CDR3aa: CASSTRGPGELFF
CDR3nt: TGCGCCAGCAGCACCAGGGGTCCCGGGGAGCTGTTTTTT

j_gene: TRBJ1-6
v_gene: TRBV5-4
d_gene: -
CDR3aa: CASSWGLGSPLHF
CDR3nt: TGTGCCAGCAGCTGGGGACTCGGCTCACCCCTCCACTTT

j_gene: TRBJ1-5
v_gene: TRBV27
d_gene: TRBD1
CDR3aa: CASSTRTGGNQPQHF
CDR3nt: TGTGCCAGCAGTACCCGAACAGGGGGCAATCAGCCCCAGCATTTT

j_gene: TRBJ2-1
v_gene: TRBV7-9
d_gene: TRBD1
CDR3aa: CASSQTGGGEQFF
CDR3nt: TGTGCCAGCAGCCAAACAGGGGGCGGTGAGCAGTTCTTC

j_gene: TRBJ2-2
v_gene: TRBV5-1
d_gene: -
CDR3aa: CASSSRTDNTGELFF
CDR3nt: TGCGCCAGCAGCTCCCGGACAGACAACACCGGGGAGCTGTTTTTT

j_gene: TRBJ1-1
v_gene: TRBV30
d_gene: -
CDR3aa: CAWSKAAGRREAFF
CDR3nt: TGTGCCTGGTCTAAAGCCGCCGGGAGGAGGGAAGCTTTCTTT

j_gene: TRBJ2-3
v_gene: TRBV28
d_gene: -
CDR3aa: CASSPVGDRLTSTDTQYF
CDR3nt: TGTGCCAGCAGTCCAGTCGGAGACAGGTTGACCTCCACAGATACGCAGTATTTT

j_gene: TRBJ2-5
v_gene: TRBV18
d_gene: -
CDR3aa: CASSTQGVRTQYF
CDR3nt: TGTGCCAGCTCAACACAAGGGGTCCGGACCCAGTACTTC

j_gene: TRBJ2-4
v_gene: TRBV7-2
d_gene: TRBD2
CDR3aa: CASSLDGLAGPQYF
CDR3nt: TGTGCCAGCAGCTTAGACGGACTAGCGGGGCCTCAGTACTTC

j_gene: TRBJ2-7
v_gene: TRBV6-5
d_gene: TRBD1
CDR3aa: CASSYGTGGYEQYF
CDR3nt: TGTGCCAGCAGTTACGGGACAGGGGGCTACGAGCAGTACTTC